Below, 5 T cell receptor beta chains from the same sample are listed, as sequenced in a study of blood T cell repertoires in COVID-19. Clones were sequenced by immunoSEQ multiplex PCR, and TCRdb holds only the in-frame ones, with some missing. The sample holds 50,000 to 75,000 clones, about 70% seen once. Material: peripheral blood. These TCRs come from a woman at least 80 years old with acute or convalescent COVID-19.

The chain recombines TRBV28 with TRBJ1-4, with 9 nucleotides matching TRBD1. CDR1 MDHEN and CDR2 SYDVKM come from the germline V gene. The CDR3 runs 15 residues. The V segment lost 10 bases and the J segment 7 bases; nucleotides outside the gene matches: 13. CDR3 loop: CATSDPGQGREKLFF. Here the CDR3 DNA reads TGTGCCACCTCCGATCCGGGACAGGGTCGTGAAAAACTGTTTTTT.

V is TRBV19 and J is TRBJ2-1; TRBD2 might be the D (5 bases). The V end was cut by 5 bases, the J end by 3 bases, with 11 bases between. CDR1 LNHDA and CDR2 SQIVND come from the germline V gene (reference sequence). This CDR3 has 14 amino acids. The CDR3 protein is CASSSGGVYNEQFF. Here the CDR3 DNA reads TGTGCCAGTAGTTCCGGAGGTGTCTACAATGAGCAGTTCTTC.

The chain joins TRBV6-2 or TRBV6-3 to TRBJ1-2; D is possibly TRBD1 (6 bases). Trimming removed 0 bases from V and 7 bases from J, with 6 bases in between. This CDR3 spans 12 amino acids. The V gene's germline CDR1 is MNHEY and CDR2 SVGEGT. This CDR3 reads CASSYSGAGYTF. The DNA of the CDR3 is TGTGCCAGCAGTTACTCGGGGGCTGGCTACACCTTC.

V gene TRBV15 combines with J gene TRBJ2-7, with 10 bases identical to TRBD1. Germline trimming cut 6 bases from V and 5 bases from J; bases unmatched to any gene: 13. Germline CDR1 reads LNHNV; CDR2 reads YYDKDF (reference sequence). CDR3 size: 16 residues. The CDR3 sequence is CATSRPSGQGRDEQYF. CDR3 nucleotides: TGTGCCACCAGTCGACCGTCGGGACAGGGGCGGGACGAGCAGTACTTC.

The chain carries TRBV3-1 (or the pseudogene TRBV3-2) and TRBJ2-2; 14 bases agree with TRBD2. The junction had 5 bases not matched to a gene; V was cut back by 0 bases and J by 5 bases. The CDR3 is 18 amino acids. Germline V gives CDR1 LGHDT, CDR2 YNNKEL (reference sequence). DNA for the CDR3: TGTGCCAGCAGCCAAGAGGGACTAGCGGGAGCGGGGACCGGGGAGCTGTTTTTT. Protein sequence: CASSQEGLAGAGTGELFF.